This TCR beta chain emerged from a study of blood T cell repertoires in COVID-19. Per the original data handling: Reference gene primers were amplified, and this amplification served to estimate nucleated cell counts. This table comes from immunoSEQ multiplex PCR, and its TCRdb copy is limited to in-frame clones, with some not included. V and J calls and clone size are those listed in that table; D and trimming were worked out from the DNA. The sample carries 240,000 or so clones, over 65% recorded once. V gave up 8 bases and J gave up 5 bases, with 12 bases separating them. The V gene's germline CDR1 is SEHNR and CDR2 FQNEAQ (reference sequence). The CDR3 is made up of 13 amino acids. This clone was detected only once.

Sequenced: peripheral blood. This receptor was obtained from a woman aged 80 or over with acute or convalescent COVID-19. The V gene is TRBV7-9, the J gene TRBJ1-4, with no clear D. DNA of the CDR3: TGTGCCAGCCCAACAGAGACGAATGAAAAACTGTTTTTT. Protein product: CASPTETNEKLFF.